The 22 T cell receptor beta chains in this list originate from one sample, sequenced in a study of shared clonotypes between healthy human individuals. TCRdb keeps only in-frame clones here, not all; method: immunoSEQ multiplex PCR. The sample includes roughly 2.4 million clones, approximately 96% of them seen just once. Material for sequencing was naive CD4+ T cells sorted from blood. Subset indicated: CD45RA+ positively selected. The receptor source for this set is a man younger than 30 in good health.

The table lists this clone with a count of one. V gene TRBV12-2 combines with J gene TRBJ1-6; the table calls TRBD1, which could not be checked here. TRBV12-2 is shown as a pseudogene. The CDR3 runs to 16 residues. The CDR3 sequence is CASRYVRTGLHSPLHF. DNA of the CDR3: TGTGCAAGTCGCTACGTACGGACAGGGCTACATTCACCCCTCCACTTT.

The rearrangement joins TRBV25-1 to TRBJ2-3, with 15 bases aligning to TRBD2. The germline gives CDR1 MGHDK, CDR2 SYGVNS. Trimming removed 5 bases from V and 5 bases from J; junction bases left unmatched: 8. This CDR3 has 17 residues. CDR3 DNA: TGTGCCAGCAGTTCCCTGGGGACTAGCGGGAGGCGAGATACGCAGTATTTT. This gives the protein CASSSLGTSGRRDTQYF.

V and J are TRBV5-6 and TRBJ2-1; the match to TRBD1 covers 7 bases. V was clipped by 4 bases and J by 8 bases; unmatched bases: 12. The germline CDR1 and CDR2 sequences are SGHDT and YYEEEE. This CDR3 spans 15 amino acids. The CDR3 region has the DNA TGTGCCAGCAGCCGTTTAGACAGGGATCGCGATGAGCAGTTCTTC. This gives the protein CASSRLDRDRDEQFF.

This chain links TRBV5-1 with TRBJ2-3, with D tentatively TRBD2 (7 bases). This CDR3 spans 12 amino acids. Trimming pared 4 bases from V and 15 bases from J, leaving 18 bases between. Per germline, CDR1 SGHRS and CDR2 YFSETQ. The CDR3 nucleotides read TGCGCCAGCAGCCCCCTTGAGGGGGGACTATATTTT. Residues: CASSPLEGGLYF.

The chain is built from TRBV10-3 and TRBJ1-3; tentative D call: TRBD1 (5 bases). Germline V CDR1 and CDR2: ENHRY, SYGVKD. The CDR3 runs to 15 residues. Trimming took 3 bases from V and 0 from J, leaving 9 bases between them. The CDR3 reads CAISDGRGSGNTIYF. The DNA of the CDR3 is TGTGCCATCAGTGACGGAAGGGGCTCTGGAAACACCATATATTTT.

V usage is TRBV5-1 and J usage is TRBJ2-3, with 8 bases lining up with TRBD1. This CDR3 contains 14 residues. J lost 2 bases, V lost 7 bases, and 6 bases had no gene match. Germline V gene sequence: CDR1 SGHRS, CDR2 YFSETQ. The CDR3 region has the DNA TGCGCCAGCCGGACAGGGAAAGTCACAGATACGCAGTATTTT. As protein: CASRTGKVTDTQYF. The whole variable domain, filled in from reference TRBV5-1 and TRBJ2-3, reads KAGVTQTPRYLIKTRGQQVTLSCSPISGHRSVSWYQQTPGQGLQFLFEYFSETQRNKGNFPGRFSGRQFSNSRSEMNVSTLELGDSALYLCASRTGKVTDTQYFGPGTRLTVL.

This sequence joins TRBV4-1 and TRBJ1-2, with D possibly matching TRBD1 (6 bases). There are 18 residues in the CDR3. V was trimmed by 0 bases and J by 5 bases, leaving 22 bases between them. Germline V gene sequence: CDR1 MGHRA, CDR2 YSYEKL. Here the CDR3 reads CASSQELVRGGFWYGYTF. In DNA form, the CDR3 reads TGCGCCAGCAGCCAAGAATTGGTCAGGGGTGGATTTTGGTATGGCTACACCTTC.

The gene calls are TRBV28 and TRBJ1-5; 8 positions match TRBD1. Germline assignment: CDR1 MDHEN and CDR2 SYDVKM. This CDR3 has 16 residues. J was trimmed by 1 base and V by 3 bases; bases with no gene match: 5. The CDR3 coding sequence is TGTGCCAGCAGTTTTCTGGACAGGGCGAGCAATCAGCCCCAGCATTTT. This codes for CASSFLDRASNQPQHF.

The rearrangement uses TRBV5-4 and TRBJ1-3, with a weak D call TRBD1 (5 bases). Germline V gene sequence: CDR1 SGHNT, CDR2 YYREEE (reference sequence). The CDR3 is 15 residues long. In DNA form, the CDR3 reads TGTGGATATGGAGAGGCGGGGCTCTCTGGAAACACCATATATTTT. Encoded protein: CGYGEAGLSGNTIYF.

The chain combines TRBV30 with TRBJ2-7; D not resolved. The CDR3 length is 11 residues. The V end was cut by 0 bases, the J end by 5 bases, with 5 bases between. Germline CDR1 GTSNPN, CDR2 SVGIG (reference sequence). The CDR3 is CAWSVVDEQYF. The CDR3 nucleotides read TGTGCCTGGAGTGTCGTGGACGAGCAGTACTTC.

The chain couples TRBV14 to TRBJ1-1; D not resolved. V was clipped by 1 base and J by 2 bases, with 8 bases between them. This CDR3 region has 14 residues. The germline CDR1 and CDR2 sequences are SGHDN and FVKESK. Here the CDR3 DNA reads TGTGCCAGCAGCCAAGTTCCAGGAAACACTGAAGCTTTCTTT. Its protein is CASSQVPGNTEAFF.

The chain couples TRBV10-2 to TRBJ2-3; TRBD2 matches at 7 bases. The CDR3 runs 13 residues. Trimming at V came to 11 bases and at J to 7 bases, leaving 12 bases not matched to a gene. The germline CDR1 and CDR2 sequences are WSHSY and SAAADI. CDR3: CASSSSGDYTQYF. The DNA for the CDR3 is TGCGCCTCTTCTTCCAGCGGGGATTATACGCAGTATTTT.

This rearrangement joins TRBV11-2 to TRBJ2-6; TRBD1 is a possible D gene (5 bases). Trimming removed 3 bases from V and 1 base from J, with 13 bases in between. The CDR3 loop spans 17 amino acids. CDR1 SGHAT and CDR2 FQNNGV come from the germline V gene. In DNA form, the CDR3 reads TGTGCCAGCAGCTTCGGCAGGGTCTATTCTGGGGCCAACGTCCTGACTTTC. Translating it yields CASSFGRVYSGANVLTF. The whole variable domain, remainder taken from reference TRBV11-2 and TRBJ2-6, is EAGVAQSPRYKIIEKRQSVAFWCNPISGHATLYWYQQILGQGPKLLIQFQNNGVVDDSQLPKDRFSAERLKGVDSTLKIQPAKLEDSAVYLCASSFGRVYSGANVLTFGAGSRLTVL.

This clone has more than one count but fewer than ten. The rearrangement links TRBV2 to TRBJ1-1; TRBD1 is a possible D gene (5 bases). V was cut by 7 bases and J by 7 bases, with 13 bases left in between. Germline CDR1 SNHLY, CDR2 FYNNEI. There are 12 residues in the CDR3. CDR3 bases: TGTGCCAGCACACAGACAGCCTATGAAGCTTTCTTT. It encodes CASTQTAYEAFF.

The genes are TRBV5-1 and TRBJ1-4, with 7 bases that match TRBD1. CDR3 length: 17 residues. V shed 0 bases, J shed 5 bases, and the junction held 10 bases outside the gene matches. CDR1 and CDR2 (germline): SGHRS, YFSETQ. The CDR3 sequence is CASSLGFRGQLNEKLFF. Written as DNA, the CDR3 is TGCGCCAGCAGCTTGGGGTTTAGGGGACAGCTGAATGAAAAACTGTTTTTT. Full variable domain (missing parts from reference TRBV5-1 and TRBJ1-4): KAGVTQTPRYLIKTRGQQVTLSCSPISGHRSVSWYQQTPGQGLQFLFEYFSETQRNKGNFPGRFSGRQFSNSRSEMNVSTLELGDSALYLCASSLGFRGQLNEKLFFGSGTQLSVL.

The rearrangement joins TRBV2 to TRBJ1-5, with 8 nucleotides matching TRBD1. Trimming at V came to 4 bases and at J to 3 bases, leaving 8 bases not matched to a gene. CDR3 length equals 16 residues. Germline V gene lookup returns CDR1 SNHLY and CDR2 FYNNEI. In DNA, the CDR3 is TGTGCCAGCAGTGCCATCGACAGGGGCAACAATCAGCCCCAGCATTTT. It translates to CASSAIDRGNNQPQHF.

The chain has TRBV6-5 and TRBJ2-5; 10 nucleotides match TRBD2. V was pared by 6 bases and J by 5 bases, with 6 bases of the junction left unmatched. The germline V gene encodes CDR1 MNHEY and CDR2 SVGAGI. CDR3 length equals 14 residues. DNA for the CDR3: TGTGCCAGCAGGAGCGGGGGGGTGTCGGAGACCCAGTACTTC. Translating it yields CASRSGGVSETQYF.

Turning to this clone: Other DNA variants within this sample encode the same CDR3. The chain combines TRBV6-5 with TRBJ1-1; D not certain. The germline gives CDR1 MNHEY, CDR2 SVGAGI. The CDR3 covers 12 residues. V was pared by 8 bases and J by 0 bases, with 7 bases between. As DNA, the CDR3 is TGTGCCAGCGGTACAGTGAACACTGAAGCTTTCTTT. Translated, it gives CASGTVNTEAFF.

The chain is built from TRBV29-1 and TRBJ2-7; D is unresolved. Germline V gene sequence: CDR1 SQVTM, CDR2 ANQGSEA. Trimming cost V 5 bases and J 9 bases, with 14 bases left between them. CDR3 length equals 11 residues. CDR3 in amino acids: CSVTGSRTQYF. The CDR3 DNA follows: TGCAGCGTTACGGGCAGCAGAACGCAGTACTTC.

As to this clone: This sample includes further DNA sequences coding for the same CDR3. CDR3 region: CASSLGRVYEQYF. CDR3 coding DNA: TGTGCCAGCAGCTTGGGCAGAGTCTACGAGCAGTACTTC. The chain combines TRBV11-2 with TRBJ2-7; no firm D call. Germline CDR1 and CDR2: SGHAT and FQNNGV. There are 13 residues in the CDR3. Between the trimmed V and J ends, which lost 3 bases and 3 bases, there was a span of 9 bases.

This clone was recorded a few times. The CDR3 DNA sequence: TGTGCCAGCAGTGTGGACAGGACTAATTCACCCCTCCACTTT. Protein product: CASSVDRTNSPLHF. This chain uses TRBV2 with TRBJ1-6; 7 bases match TRBD1. The ends lost 4 bases at V and 6 bases at J; junction bases unmatched: 3. This CDR3 contains 14 residues. CDR1 and CDR2 (germline): SNHLY, FYNNEI.

The chain combines TRBV5-6 with TRBJ1-3; the D is unclear. Germline lookup yields CDR1 SGHDT and CDR2 YYEEEE. There are 15 residues in the CDR3. V dropped 0 bases and J dropped 0 bases, with 7 bases sitting between them. CDR3 amino acids: CASSLVGSSGNTIYF. The DNA of the CDR3 is TGTGCCAGCAGCTTGGTTGGCAGCTCTGGAAACACCATATATTTT.